This TCR beta chain originates from a study of blood T cell repertoires in COVID-19. About the research overall: PBMCs, B-cell-depleted T cells, or T cells were the source of the cDNA or gDNA that made up the material.

Sequencing was performed with immunoSEQ multiplex PCR; in TCRdb, only in-frame clones are kept and a portion is missing. The data hold 250,000 to 300,000 clones, with about 85% observed a single time. This CDR3 is built from 15 residues. The TCR was taken from a man aged 55 to 70 with acute or convalescent COVID-19. The V and J genes are TRBV21-1 and TRBJ2-7; TRBD1 is the table's D call, not checked against the DNA. TRBV21-1 is classified as a pseudogene. Sequences were obtained from peripheral blood. The CDR3 DNA follows: TGTGCCAGCAGCCCCCAGGGGCAGTCGGGCGACGAGCAGTACTTC. It translates to CASSPQGQSGDEQYF.